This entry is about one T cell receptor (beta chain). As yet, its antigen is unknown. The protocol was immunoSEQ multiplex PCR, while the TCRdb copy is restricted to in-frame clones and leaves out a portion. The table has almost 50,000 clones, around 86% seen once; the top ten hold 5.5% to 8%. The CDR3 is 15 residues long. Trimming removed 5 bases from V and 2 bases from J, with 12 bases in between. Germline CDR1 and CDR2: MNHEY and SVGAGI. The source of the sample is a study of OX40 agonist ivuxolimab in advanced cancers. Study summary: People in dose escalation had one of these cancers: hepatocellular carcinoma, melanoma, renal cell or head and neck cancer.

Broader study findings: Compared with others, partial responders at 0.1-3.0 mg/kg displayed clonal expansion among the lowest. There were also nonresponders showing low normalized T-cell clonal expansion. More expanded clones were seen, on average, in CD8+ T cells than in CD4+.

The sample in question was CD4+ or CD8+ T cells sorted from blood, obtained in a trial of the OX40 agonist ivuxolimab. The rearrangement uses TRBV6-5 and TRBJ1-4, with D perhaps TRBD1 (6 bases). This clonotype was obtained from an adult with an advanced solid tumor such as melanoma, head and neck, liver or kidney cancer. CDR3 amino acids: CASSPTGSTNEKLFF. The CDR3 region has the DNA TGTGCCAGCAGTCCAACAGGGTCGACTAATGAAAAACTGTTTTTT.